This TCR beta chain was captured in a study of technical replicates of blood from a few donors. Clones were sequenced by immunoSEQ multiplex PCR, and TCRdb holds only the in-frame ones, with some missing. Of 53,000 or so clones in the sample, about 93% were seen once. Sequenced material: PBMCs. This clonotype was obtained from a human donor in good health. Some clones in this sample may be carry-over from other donors' samples.

CDR3: CASSLRGGPHEQYF. The CDR3 coding sequence is TGTGCCAGCAGCTTAAGGGGGGGACCCCACGAGCAGTACTTC. The V call is TRBV7-2, the J call TRBJ2-7; a possible D gene is TRBD2 (7 bases). The CDR3 runs 14 residues. With 2 bases removed from V and 5 bases from J, the gap between germline ends came to 13 bases. In germline, CDR1 is SGHTA, CDR2 FQGNSA.